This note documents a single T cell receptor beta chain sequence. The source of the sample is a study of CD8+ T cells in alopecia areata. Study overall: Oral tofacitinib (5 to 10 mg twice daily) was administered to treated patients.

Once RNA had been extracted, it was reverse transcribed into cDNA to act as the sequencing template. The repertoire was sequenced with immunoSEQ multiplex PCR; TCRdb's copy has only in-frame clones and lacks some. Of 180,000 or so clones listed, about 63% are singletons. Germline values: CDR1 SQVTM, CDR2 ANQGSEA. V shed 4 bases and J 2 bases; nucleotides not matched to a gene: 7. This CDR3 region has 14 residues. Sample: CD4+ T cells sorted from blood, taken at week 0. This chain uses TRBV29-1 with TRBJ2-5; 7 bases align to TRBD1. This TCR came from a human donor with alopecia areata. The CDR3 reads CSVVTGTDQETQYF. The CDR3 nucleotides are TGCAGCGTTGTGACAGGGACAGATCAAGAGACCCAGTACTTC.